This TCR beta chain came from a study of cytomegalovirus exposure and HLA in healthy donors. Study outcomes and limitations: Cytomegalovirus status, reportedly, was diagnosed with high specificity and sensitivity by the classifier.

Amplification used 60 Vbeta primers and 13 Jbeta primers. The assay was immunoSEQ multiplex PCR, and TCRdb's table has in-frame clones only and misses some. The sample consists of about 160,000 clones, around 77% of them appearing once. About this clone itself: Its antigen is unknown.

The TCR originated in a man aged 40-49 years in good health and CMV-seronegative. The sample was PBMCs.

The CDR3 coding sequence is TGTGCCAGTAGTCCCCTGGGGGGAGGGAATCAGCCCCAGCATTTT. Its protein is CASSPLGGGNQPQHF. V and J are TRBV19 and TRBJ1-5; perhaps TRBD1 as D (5 bases). CDR1 is LNHDA and CDR2 is SQIVND in the germline V gene (reference sequence). This CDR3 has 15 residues. V lost 5 bases to trimming and J lost 4 bases, with 15 bases between them.